These 27 T cell receptor beta chains share one sample of origin, sequenced in a study of blood T cell repertoires in COVID-19. This table comes from immunoSEQ multiplex PCR, and its TCRdb copy is limited to in-frame clones, with some not included. The data show approximately 86,000 clones, with 80% seen just once and 9% to 12% held by the top ten. Sequenced: peripheral blood. The receptors originated from a woman aged 70-85 years with acute or convalescent COVID-19.

The chain employs TRBV18 and TRBJ2-7, with 9 bases identical to TRBD1. CDR1 KGHSH and CDR2 LQKENI come from the germline V gene. Trimming at V came to 6 bases and at J to 7 bases, leaving 7 bases not matched to a gene. This CDR3 comprises 13 residues. CDR3: CASSKGQGWEQYF. As DNA, the CDR3 is TGTGCCAGCTCTAAAGGACAGGGGTGGGAGCAGTACTTC.

The chain recombines TRBV7-2 with TRBJ2-3, with D tentatively TRBD2 (5 bases). Trimming stripped 6 bases from V and 5 bases from J, with 12 bases between. This CDR3 spans 13 amino acids. Germline values: CDR1 SGHTA, CDR2 FQGNSA. CDR3 DNA: TGTGCCAGCAGACAACTAGTGCAAGATACGCAGTATTTT. This encodes CASRQLVQDTQYF. Full variable domain (rest looked up from reference TRBV7-2 and TRBJ2-3): GAGVSQSPSNKVTEKGKDVELRCDPISGHTALYWYRQSLGQGLEFLIYFQGNSAPDKSGLPSDRFSAERTGGSVSTLTIQRTQQEDSAVYLCASRQLVQDTQYFGPGTRLTVL.

CDR3 in DNA: TGTGCCAGCAGCTTAGTGGGACAGGGAGTTGATACGCAGTATTTT. Its protein is CASSLVGQGVDTQYF. V and J are TRBV7-2 and TRBJ2-3, with 9 bases that match TRBD1. The length of the CDR3 is 15 residues. Trimming removed 1 base from V and 6 bases from J; junction bases left unmatched: 5. Looked up from germline, CDR1 is SGHTA and CDR2 is FQGNSA.

This clone appeared a single time. The CDR3 spells CASSIRENYEQYF. CDR3 bases: TGTGCCAGTAGTATACGGGAGAACTACGAGCAGTACTTC. The chain joins TRBV19 to TRBJ2-7; maybe TRBD2 (6 bases). Looked up from germline, CDR1 is LNHDA and CDR2 is SQIVND (reference sequence). Trimming pared 2 bases from V and 3 bases from J, leaving 8 bases between. The length of the CDR3 is 13 residues.

This clone was picked up a small number of times. V usage is TRBV9 and J usage is TRBJ1-1; D is possibly TRBD1 (5 bases). The CDR3 is made up of 14 amino acids. The V gene's germline CDR1 is SGDLS and CDR2 YYNGEE. V lost 1 base to trimming and J lost 3 bases, with 10 bases between them. The CDR3 here is CASSVFTGDTEAFF. CDR3 DNA sequence: TGTGCCAGCAGCGTATTTACAGGCGACACTGAAGCTTTCTTT.

The chain recombines TRBV5-1 with TRBJ1-1; D is uncertain. Germline CDR1 is SGHRS and CDR2 is YFSETQ. V lost 0 bases and J lost 5, with 14 bases in between. The CDR3 is 15 residues long. CDR3 sequence (DNA): TGCGCCAGCAGCTTGGATGGCCTACTAGGGACTGAAGCTTTCTTT. Translation gives CASSLDGLLGTEAFF.

The chain couples TRBV20-1 to TRBJ2-2, with D maybe TRBD2 (5 bases). Trimming cost V 3 bases and J 7 bases, with 12 bases left between them. The CDR3 is made up of 13 amino acids. CDR1 is DFQATT, CDR2 SNEGSKA, per germline (reference sequence). The CDR3 DNA reads as TGCAGTGCTAGTCCCGGACTTAGCGGGGAGCTGTTTTTT. This sequence encodes CSASPGLSGELFF.

This chain uses TRBV27 with TRBJ2-7; D is perhaps TRBD1 (6 bases). The CDR3 extends over 17 amino acids. Trimming removed 3 bases at V and 1 base at J, with 19 bases between. Germline V gene lookup returns CDR1 MNHEY and CDR2 SMNVEV (reference sequence). CDR3: CASSFTGRGGPSYEQYF. The DNA of the CDR3 is TGTGCCAGCAGTTTTACTGGCAGAGGGGGACCATCCTACGAGCAGTACTTC.

The V gene is TRBV5-4, the J gene TRBJ2-1; the match to TRBD2 covers 9 bases. The J segment lost 9 bases and the V segment lost 4 bases, leaving 11 bases of the junction unmatched. This CDR3 is 15 amino acids long. Germline V CDR1 and CDR2: SGHNT, YYREEE (reference sequence). The CDR3 protein is CASSGGRDAGSEQFF. The CDR3 bases are TGTGCCAGCAGCGGCGGGAGGGATGCAGGCAGTGAGCAGTTCTTC.

The chain is built from TRBV3-1 (or the pseudogene TRBV3-2) and TRBJ2-4, with a possible D match to TRBD1 (6 bases). The germline gives CDR1 LGHDT, CDR2 YNNKEL (reference sequence). The length of the CDR3 is 17 residues. Trimming removed 0 bases from V and 0 bases from J, with 12 bases in between. The CDR3: CASSQDPGHLAKNIQYF. The CDR3 DNA follows: TGTGCCAGCAGCCAAGACCCGGGACATCTAGCCAAAAACATTCAGTACTTC.

The V gene is TRBV9, the J gene TRBJ1-1; TRBD1 might be the D (6 bases). Trimming pared 6 bases from V and 1 base from J, leaving 16 bases between. CDR3 size: 15 residues. CDR1 SGDLS and CDR2 YYNGEE come from the germline V gene. The CDR3 is CASTLSGQPNTEAFF. CDR3 coding DNA: TGTGCCAGCACCCTATCGGGACAACCGAACACTGAAGCTTTCTTT. The variable domain in full, with the rest retrieved from reference TRBV9 and TRBJ1-1, is DSGVTQTPKHLITATGQRVTLRCSPRSGDLSVYWYQQSLDQGLQFLIQYYNGEERAKGNILERFSAQQFPDLHSELNLSSLELGDSALYFCASTLSGQPNTEAFFGQGTRLTVV.

The chain combines TRBV7-9 with TRBJ2-3; the D is unclear. Trimming left V 3 bases short and J 4 bases short, with 5 bases between. The CDR3 has 12 residues. CDR1 SEHNR and CDR2 FQNEAQ come from the germline V gene (reference sequence). The CDR3 DNA is TGTGCCAGCAGCTTGAGCCCAGATACGCAGTATTTT. This sequence encodes CASSLSPDTQYF. The complete variable domain, with remaining parts taken from reference TRBV7-9 and TRBJ2-3, reads DTGVSQNPRHKITKRGQNVTFRCDPISEHNRLYWYRQTLGQGPEFLTYFQNEAQLEKSRLLSDRFSAERPKGSFSTLEIQRTEQGDSAMYLCASSLSPDTQYFGPGTRLTVL.

V gene TRBV10-3 combines with J gene TRBJ1-2; D gene ambiguous. CDR3 length: 14 residues. Germline loops: CDR1 ENHRY, CDR2 SYGVKD. V lost 0 bases and J lost 5, with 10 bases in between. DNA of the CDR3: TGTGCCATCAGTGAGTCTCTAGTGCAGTATGGCTACACCTTC. Its protein product is CAISESLVQYGYTF.

This clone was seen a handful of times. V and J are TRBV9 and TRBJ2-1, with D perhaps TRBD2 (6 bases). The CDR3 length is 12 residues. The germline CDR1 and CDR2 sequences are SGDLS and YYNGEE. V shed 4 bases and J shed 10 bases, with 12 bases lying between them. CDR3 loop: CASSPWGGEQFF. As DNA, the CDR3 is TGTGCCAGCAGCCCTTGGGGAGGCGAGCAGTTCTTC.

The chain has TRBV5-1 and TRBJ1-2; D is possibly TRBD1 (5 bases). The V gene's germline CDR1 is SGHRS and CDR2 YFSETQ. This CDR3 comprises 12 residues. The V end was cut by 0 bases, the J end by 6 bases, with 6 bases between. CDR3 amino acids: CASSLEGNGYTF. CDR3 nucleotides: TGCGCCAGCAGCTTGGAGGGGAATGGCTACACCTTC.

The rearrangement joins TRBV29-1 to TRBJ2-7; 12 bases fit TRBD1. Germline-derived CDR1 and CDR2 are SQVTM and ANQGSEA. This CDR3 is 12 amino acids long. V shed 7 bases and J 6 bases; nucleotides not matched to a gene: 4. The CDR3 sequence is CSATGQGAEQYF. The CDR3 DNA follows: TGCAGCGCCACGGGACAGGGGGCCGAGCAGTACTTC.

This clone was seen a handful of times. This sequence joins TRBV6-2 or TRBV6-3 and TRBJ2-1; D may be TRBD2 (6 bases). V was shortened by 1 base and J by 6 bases, with 13 bases between the two germline ends. The CDR3 has 15 amino acids. The V gene's germline CDR1 is MNHEY and CDR2 SVGEGT. CDR3 amino acids: CASSYLGGGGNEQFF. CDR3 DNA sequence: TGTGCCAGCAGTTACTTGGGGGGAGGAGGCAATGAGCAGTTCTTC.

The chain carries TRBV5-4 and TRBJ2-1; TRBD2 aligns across 7 bases. The germline CDR1 and CDR2 sequences are SGHNT and YYREEE (reference sequence). There are 16 residues in the CDR3. With 4 bases clipped from V and 2 bases from J, the junction kept 9 bases outside the gene matches. The CDR3 spells CASSPAAGDAYNEQFF. The DNA for the CDR3 is TGTGCCAGCAGCCCAGCGGCGGGAGACGCCTACAATGAGCAGTTCTTC.

V is TRBV10-3 and J is TRBJ2-3, with D perhaps matching TRBD2 (6 bases). The V end lost 4 bases, the J end lost 5 bases, and 13 bases lay between the germline ends. Per the germline V gene, CDR1 is ENHRY and CDR2 is SYGVKD. This CDR3 comprises 14 residues. CDR3 DNA: TGTGCCATCAGTGCTAGCGCCGCGGGAGATACGCAGTATTTT. Translating it yields CAISASAAGDTQYF.

The chain carries TRBV5-5 and TRBJ1-2, with 11 nucleotides matching TRBD1. This CDR3 is 15 amino acids long. J was trimmed by 5 bases and V by 4 bases; bases with no gene match: 7. CDR1 and CDR2 from the germline V gene are SGHKS and YYEKEE (reference sequence). CDR3 sequence (DNA): TGTGCCAGCAGCCACGGACAGGGGGCGGAGTATGGCTACACCTTC. It codes for CASSHGQGAEYGYTF.

The chain has TRBV27 and TRBJ2-7; TRBD1 agrees at 8 bases. CDR1 and CDR2 (germline): MNHEY, SMNVEV (reference sequence). V shed 7 bases and J 10 bases; nucleotides not matched to a gene: 18. CDR3 size: 15 residues. This CDR3 reads CASKEWSQGARPQYF. CDR3 nucleotide sequence: TGTGCCAGCAAAGAATGGTCCCAGGGGGCCCGACCCCAGTACTTC.

J is TRBJ1-1 and V is TRBV7-3; D is perhaps TRBD1 (6 bases). This CDR3 is 14 amino acids long. Trimming stripped 5 bases from V and 0 bases from J, with 10 bases between. In germline, CDR1 is SGHTA, CDR2 FQGTGA. CDR3 loop: CASSEDSMNTEAFF. The CDR3 DNA sequence: TGTGCCAGCAGCGAGGACAGCATGAACACTGAAGCTTTCTTT.

The chain couples TRBV5-1 to TRBJ2-7; maybe TRBD2 (6 bases). V was trimmed by 3 bases and J by 4 bases, leaving 11 bases between them. The CDR3 is 13 residues long. CDR1 and CDR2 from the germline V gene are SGHRS and YFSETQ. The CDR3 is CASSSAGGYEQYF. In nucleotides, the CDR3 is TGCGCCAGCAGCTCCGCCGGGGGATACGAGCAGTACTTC.

J is TRBJ2-3 and V is TRBV2; 10 bases line up with TRBD2. The CDR3 covers 15 residues. The ends lost 3 bases at V and 6 bases at J; junction bases unmatched: 6. The germline V gene encodes CDR1 SNHLY and CDR2 FYNNEI. CDR3 nucleotides: TGTGCCAGCAGTGACGCTAGCGGGAGATGGGATACGCAGTATTTT. This codes for CASSDASGRWDTQYF.

Of note for this clone: Different DNA sequences within this sample yield the same CDR3. The CDR3 nucleotides are TGTGCCAGCAGCCCGACTAGCGGGAGATACAATGAGCAGTTCTTC. Translated: CASSPTSGRYNEQFF. This sequence joins TRBV3-1 (or the pseudogene TRBV3-2) and TRBJ2-1; 12 bases agree with TRBD2. This CDR3 is built from 15 residues. The germline V gene has CDR1 LGHDT and CDR2 YNNKEL (reference sequence). Trimming took 4 bases from V and 4 from J; bases not matched to a gene: 2.

J is TRBJ1-6 and V is TRBV30; 9 bases line up with TRBD1. Germline assignment: CDR1 GTSNPN and CDR2 SVGIG (reference sequence). The CDR3 is 15 residues long. V was clipped by 4 bases and J by 8 bases; unmatched bases: 9. CDR3 coding DNA: TGTGCCTGGAAACTACAGGGGGCGTATTATTCACCCCTCCACTTT. This translates into CAWKLQGAYYSPLHF.

V usage is TRBV5-5 and J usage is TRBJ1-2; D ambiguous. The germline V gene encodes CDR1 SGHKS and CDR2 YYEKEE (reference sequence). The CDR3 has 15 amino acids. The V end lost 1 base, the J end lost 4 bases, and 14 bases lay between the germline ends. As DNA, the CDR3 is TGTGCCAGCAGCTTGCTTCCGAGCCAATCCTATGGCTACACCTTC. Translated, it gives CASSLLPSQSYGYTF.